The 16 T cell receptor beta chains listed next were all sequenced from one sample in a study of cytomegalovirus exposure and HLA in healthy donors. PCR involved 60 Vbeta and 13 Jbeta primers. The table came from immunoSEQ multiplex PCR; TCRdb's copy has only in-frame clones and leaves some out. Of some 110,000 clones in the sample, around four fifths were seen once. The sample taken for sequencing was PBMCs. The receptors originated from a man aged 25-40 years in good health and CMV-seronegative.

This clone turned up a few times. The chain joins TRBV7-9 to TRBJ2-1; D gene ambiguous. Trimming took off 1 base at V and 7 bases at J, with 20 bases between the two ends. The CDR3 extends over 17 amino acids. The germline CDR1 and CDR2 sequences are SEHNR and FQNEAQ (reference sequence). The CDR3 is CASSLVLTVSGWNEQFF. DNA for the CDR3: TGTGCCAGCAGCTTAGTGCTGACTGTCTCCGGGTGGAATGAGCAGTTCTTC. Full variable domain (outside the CDR3, taken from reference TRBV7-9 and TRBJ2-1): DTGVSQNPRHKITKRGQNVTFRCDPISEHNRLYWYRQTLGQGPEFLTYFQNEAQLEKSRLLSDRFSAERPKGSFSTLEIQRTEQGDSAMYLCASSLVLTVSGWNEQFFGPGTRLTVL.

This chain uses TRBV28 with TRBJ2-3; TRBD2 matches at 14 bases. The CDR3 has 18 residues. The V gene end was trimmed by 7 bases and the J gene end by 3 bases; junction bases not matched to a gene: 12. The germline V gene encodes CDR1 MDHEN and CDR2 SYDVKM. CDR3 sequence reads: CASNPPGLAGVGTDTQYF. The CDR3 region has the DNA TGTGCCAGCAACCCTCCGGGACTAGCGGGAGTCGGTACAGATACGCAGTATTTT.

The gene calls are TRBV27 and TRBJ2-3, with 11 bases lining up with TRBD2. This CDR3 is built from 14 residues. CDR1 and CDR2 from the germline V gene are MNHEY and SMNVEV (reference sequence). The trim removed 6 bases at V and 6 bases at J, leaving 5 bases unmatched. DNA for the CDR3: TGTGCCAGCAGGGGACTAGCGGACCGCGATACGCAGTATTTT. Residues: CASRGLADRDTQYF.

This clone came up a few times. The chain couples TRBV5-6 to TRBJ2-7, with TRBD2 as a possible D gene (5 bases). This CDR3 is built from 14 residues. Germline CDR1 reads SGHDT; CDR2 reads YYEEEE. V lost 0 bases and J 7 bases, leaving 14 bases between the germline ends. CDR3 DNA sequence: TGTGCCAGCAGCTTGGAGTATCCCGTAGCGGAGCAGTACTTC. It is translated as CASSLEYPVAEQYF.

The chain carries TRBV5-1 and TRBJ1-1; D may be TRBD1 (5 bases). Deletions cut 3 bases from V and 3 bases from J, with 15 bases between. CDR1 is SGHRS and CDR2 is YFSETQ in the germline V gene. This CDR3 is 15 amino acids long. The CDR3, as DNA: TGCGCCAGCAGCTCGGATGGGGCCGTGGACACTGAAGCTTTCTTT. Amino acid sequence: CASSSDGAVDTEAFF.

Comment on this clone: At one boundary the junction diverges from the germline segment, which might be a read error. This sample includes further DNA sequences coding for the same CDR3. The chain is built from TRBV6-1 and TRBJ1-4, with TRBD1 matching 8 bases. Germline V gene data show CDR1 as MNHNS and CDR2 as SASEGT. The CDR3 is 17 amino acids. CDR3 DNA sequence: TGTGCCAGCAGGGAAGGGACAGGAAAACCGATTAATGAAAAACTGTTTTTT. Its protein is CASREGTGKPINEKLFF.

The chain combines TRBV29-1 with TRBJ2-1; 9 nucleotides line up with TRBD2. CDR1 is SQVTM and CDR2 is ANQGSEA in the germline V gene. The CDR3 spans 15 residues. Trimming at V came to 4 bases and at J to 7 bases, leaving 11 bases not matched to a gene. CDR3 amino acids: CSVGASGTVNNEQFF. CDR3 in DNA: TGCAGCGTTGGCGCTAGCGGGACGGTGAATAATGAGCAGTTCTTC.

In DNA, the CDR3 is TGTGCCTGGAGCCCCCATACCTTCCCGGGACAAGCCTACGAGCAGTACTTC. Protein: CAWSPHTFPGQAYEQYF. The chain employs TRBV30 and TRBJ2-5, with D maybe TRBD1 (6 bases). The J call may not be correct, given that the DNA end is closer to TRBJ2-7. Germline-derived CDR1 and CDR2 are GTSNPN and SVGIG (reference sequence). The CDR3 has 17 amino acids.

The CDR3 is CASSPGSPISYEQYF. The DNA for the CDR3 is TGTGCCAGCAGCCCCGGGTCACCGATCTCCTACGAGCAGTACTTC. This chain links TRBV27 with TRBJ2-7; D unresolved. The germline CDR1 and CDR2 sequences are MNHEY and SMNVEV (reference sequence). The CDR3 is made up of 15 amino acids. V was pared by 6 bases and J by 0 bases, with 15 bases between.

The gene calls are TRBV4-1 and TRBJ2-6, with unresolved D. The ends were cut back, 0 bases at V and 0 bases at J, with 6 bases in the middle. In germline, CDR1 is MGHRA, CDR2 YSYEKL. The CDR3 extends over 16 amino acids. The DNA for the CDR3 is TGCGCCAGCAGCCAAGATTGGGCCTCTGGGGCCAACGTCCTGACTTTC. Protein sequence: CASSQDWASGANVLTF.

The chain joins TRBV7-9 to TRBJ1-5; D is possibly TRBD1 (5 bases). The V end was cut by 5 bases, the J end by 1 base, with 9 bases between. The CDR3 loop spans 14 amino acids. Germline assignment: CDR1 SEHNR and CDR2 FQNEAQ (reference sequence). DNA for the CDR3: TGTGCCAGCAGCCTTCGGGGGAGCAATCAGCCCCAGCATTTT. Translated, it gives CASSLRGSNQPQHF.

The gene calls are TRBV10-2 and TRBJ2-7; tentative D call: TRBD2 (6 bases). In germline, CDR1 is WSHSY, CDR2 SAAADI. V was clipped by 4 bases and J by 3 bases, with 13 bases between them. This CDR3 spans 14 amino acids. CDR3: CASSVTAGYYEQYF. The CDR3 DNA sequence: TGCGCCAGCAGTGTGACGGCGGGGTACTACGAGCAGTACTTC.

The chain employs TRBV18 and TRBJ2-7; 7 positions agree with TRBD1. Per germline, CDR1 KGHSH and CDR2 LQKENI. Trimming took 3 bases from V and 1 from J; bases not matched to a gene: 3. This CDR3 spans 14 amino acids. The DNA for the CDR3 is TGTGCCAGCTCACCTCCGGGACAGTCCTACGAGCAGTACTTC. Protein product: CASSPPGQSYEQYF.

The chain uses TRBV5-1 and TRBJ2-3, with 8 bases identical to TRBD2. The CDR3 covers 19 residues. V shed 0 bases, J shed 1 base, and the junction held 13 bases outside the gene matches. Germline CDR1 SGHRS, CDR2 YFSETQ. CDR3 sequence: CASSLAGGVSTSGTDTQYF. CDR3 nucleotides: TGCGCCAGCAGCTTGGCGGGAGGGGTCTCAACTTCCGGCACAGATACGCAGTATTTT.

The V and J genes are TRBV7-2 and TRBJ1-5, with TRBD1 matching over 9 bases. CDR3 length: 13 amino acids. V trimming: 5 bases; J trimming: 5 bases; junction bases outside the gene matches: 1. CDR1 and CDR2 (germline): SGHTA, FQGNSA. CDR3 sequence reads: CASSRQGDQPQHF. The DNA for the CDR3 is TGTGCCAGCAGCCGACAGGGGGATCAGCCCCAGCATTTT.

The gene calls are TRBV7-2 and TRBJ2-5, with TRBD2 identical over 8 bases. The germline V gene encodes CDR1 SGHTA and CDR2 FQGNSA. V lost 5 bases to trimming and J lost 5 bases; unmatched junction nucleotides: 7. The CDR3 sequence is 14 residues long. This CDR3 is CASSLPGLVETQYF. As DNA, the CDR3 is TGTGCCAGCAGCCTCCCGGGACTAGTGGAGACCCAGTACTTC.